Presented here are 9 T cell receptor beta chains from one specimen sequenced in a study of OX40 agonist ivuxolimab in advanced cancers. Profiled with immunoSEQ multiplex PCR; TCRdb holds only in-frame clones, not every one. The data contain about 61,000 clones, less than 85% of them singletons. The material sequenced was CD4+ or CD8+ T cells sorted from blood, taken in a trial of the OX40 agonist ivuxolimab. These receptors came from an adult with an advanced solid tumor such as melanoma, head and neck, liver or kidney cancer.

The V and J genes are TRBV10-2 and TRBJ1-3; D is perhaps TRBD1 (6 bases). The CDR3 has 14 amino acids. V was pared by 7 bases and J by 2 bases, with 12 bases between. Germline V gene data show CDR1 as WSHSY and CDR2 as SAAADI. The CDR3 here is CASMIQGAGNTIYF. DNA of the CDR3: TGCGCCAGCATGATACAGGGAGCTGGAAACACCATATATTTT.

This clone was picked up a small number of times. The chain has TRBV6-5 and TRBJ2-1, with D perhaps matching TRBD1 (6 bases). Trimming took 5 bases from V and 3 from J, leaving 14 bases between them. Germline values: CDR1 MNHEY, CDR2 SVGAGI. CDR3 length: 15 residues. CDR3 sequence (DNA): TGTGCCAGCAGTCCACGAGAGGACAGCTACAATGAGCAGTTCTTC. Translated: CASSPREDSYNEQFF.

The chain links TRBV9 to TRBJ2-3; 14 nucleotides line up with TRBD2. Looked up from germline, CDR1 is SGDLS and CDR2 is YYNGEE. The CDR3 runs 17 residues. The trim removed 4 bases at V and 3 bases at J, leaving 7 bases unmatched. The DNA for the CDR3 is TGTGCCAGCAGCATTGGGACTAGCGGGAGTGGTACAGATACGCAGTATTTT. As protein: CASSIGTSGSGTDTQYF.

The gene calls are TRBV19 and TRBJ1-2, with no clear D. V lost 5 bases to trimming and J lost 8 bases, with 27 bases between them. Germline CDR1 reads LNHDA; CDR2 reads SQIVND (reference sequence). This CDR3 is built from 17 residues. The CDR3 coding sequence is TGTGCCAGTAGTGAGGGTGCGCTAGAATCTTATCCGCGGGGCTACACCTTC. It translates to CASSEGALESYPRGYTF.

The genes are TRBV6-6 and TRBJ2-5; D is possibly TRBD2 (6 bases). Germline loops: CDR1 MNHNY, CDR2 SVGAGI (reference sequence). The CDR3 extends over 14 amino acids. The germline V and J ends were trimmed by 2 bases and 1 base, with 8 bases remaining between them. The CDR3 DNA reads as TGTGCCAGCAGTTACGGGGGGTCCCAAGAGACCCAGTACTTC. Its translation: CASSYGGSQETQYF.

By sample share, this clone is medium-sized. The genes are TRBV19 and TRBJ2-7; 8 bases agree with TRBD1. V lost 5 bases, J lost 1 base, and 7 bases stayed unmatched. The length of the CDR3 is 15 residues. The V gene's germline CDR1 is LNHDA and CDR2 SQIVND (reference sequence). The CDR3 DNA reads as TGTGCCAGTAGTGTTCGGGACAGGCGATCCTACGAGCAGTACTTC. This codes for CASSVRDRRSYEQYF.

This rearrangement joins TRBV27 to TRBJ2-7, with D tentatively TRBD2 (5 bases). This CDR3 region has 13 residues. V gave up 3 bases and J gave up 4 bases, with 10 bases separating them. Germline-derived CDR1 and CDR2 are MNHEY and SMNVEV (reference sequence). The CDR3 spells CASSFGSGYEQYF. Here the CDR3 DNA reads TGTGCCAGCAGTTTTGGGTCGGGATACGAGCAGTACTTC.

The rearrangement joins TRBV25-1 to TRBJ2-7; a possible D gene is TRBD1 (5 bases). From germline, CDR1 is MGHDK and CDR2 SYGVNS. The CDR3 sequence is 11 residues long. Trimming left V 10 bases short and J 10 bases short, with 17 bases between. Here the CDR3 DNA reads TGTGCCACCAAGCATTTGGGGCGCCAGTACTTC. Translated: CATKHLGRQYF.

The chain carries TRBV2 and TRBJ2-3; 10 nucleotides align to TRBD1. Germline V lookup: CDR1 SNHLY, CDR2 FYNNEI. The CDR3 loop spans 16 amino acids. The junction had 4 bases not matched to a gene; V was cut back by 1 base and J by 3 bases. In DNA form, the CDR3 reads TGTGCCAGCAGTGAAGATCGGACAGGGGGTACAGATACGCAGTATTTT. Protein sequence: CASSEDRTGGTDTQYF.